Below are 5 T cell receptor beta chains sequenced from a single sample in a study of T cell clusters in autoimmune cytopenias. Multiplex touch-down PCR amplified TRB using TRB-A and TRB-B pools in one tube. One entry per CDR3 protein, without DNA, is what TCRdb gives after re-calling the multiplex PCR reads. Its table lists around 9,700 distinct CDR3 sequences. TRB was amplified from approximately 250 ng of peripheral blood genomic DNA per sample. These data also featured in a second study, about T cell repertoires in aging, cancer and after chemotherapy.

Sequenced sample: peripheral blood. The source is a human donor in good health.

This rearrangement joins TRBV11-1 to TRBJ2-2; the D gene TCRdb calls, TRBD1, cannot be checked with no DNA. Germline V gene data show CDR1 as SGHAT and CDR2 as FQDESV (reference sequence). The CDR3 length is 16 residues. The CDR3 sequence is CASSFLTGSNTGELFF.

The rearrangement uses TRBV5-1 and TRBJ2-7; TCRdb calls TRBD1, which cannot be checked without DNA. Per germline, CDR1 SGHRS and CDR2 YFSETQ. This CDR3 contains 15 residues. CDR3 sequence reads: CASSLAADSTYEQYF.

V is TRBV19 and J is TRBJ2-1; checking the TCRdb D call of TRBD1 is not possible without DNA. The CDR3 runs 14 residues. CDR1 LNHDA and CDR2 SQIVND come from the germline V gene (reference sequence). CDR3 loop: CASSIVGVGNEQFF.

V and J are TRBV6-1 and TRBJ2-5. Germline V gene data show CDR1 as MNHNS and CDR2 as SASEGT. The CDR3 sequence is 13 residues long. CDR3 amino acids: CASSESGVGTQYF.

This sequence joins TRBV19 and TRBJ2-7; as DNA is missing, the TRBD1 call by TCRdb cannot be tested. Looked up from germline, CDR1 is LNHDA and CDR2 is SQIVND (reference sequence). The CDR3 extends over 12 amino acids. CDR3 in amino acids: CASSIGGSEQYF.